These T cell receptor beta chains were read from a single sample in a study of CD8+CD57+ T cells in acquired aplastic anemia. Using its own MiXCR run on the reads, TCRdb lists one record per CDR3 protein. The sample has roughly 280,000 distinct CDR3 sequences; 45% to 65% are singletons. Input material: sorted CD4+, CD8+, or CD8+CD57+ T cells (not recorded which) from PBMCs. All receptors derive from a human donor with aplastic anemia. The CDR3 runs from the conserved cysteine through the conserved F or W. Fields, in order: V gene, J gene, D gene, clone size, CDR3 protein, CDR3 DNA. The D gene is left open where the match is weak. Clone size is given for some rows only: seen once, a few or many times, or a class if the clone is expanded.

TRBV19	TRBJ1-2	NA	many	CASSILYPTDAGWGYTF	TGTGCCAGTAGTATCCTCTACCCGACGGACGCCGGCTGGGGCTACACCTTC
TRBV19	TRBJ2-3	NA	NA	CASSIGVGTDTQYF	TGTGCCAGTAGTATAGGGGTAGGAACAGATACGCAGTATTTT
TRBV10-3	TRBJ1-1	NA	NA	CAISEPERSEAFF	TGTGCCATCAGTGAGCCTGAGAGGAGTGAAGCTTTCTTT
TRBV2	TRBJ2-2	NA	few	CASSDLGAQNTGELFF	TGTGCCAGCAGTGATTTAGGGGCACAGAACACCGGGGAGCTGTTTTTT
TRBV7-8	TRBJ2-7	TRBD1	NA	CASSLDGTEFHEQYF	TGTGCCAGCAGCTTAGACGGGACAGAGTTTCACGAGCAGTACTTC
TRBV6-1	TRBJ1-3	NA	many	CASSEALSPSSGNTIYF	TGTGCCAGCAGTGAAGCGCTCTCTCCCAGCTCTGGAAACACCATATATTTT
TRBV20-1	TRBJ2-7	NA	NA	CSASAVFSGNEQYF	TGCAGTGCTAGTGCCGTGTTTTCAGGGAACGAGCAGTACTTC
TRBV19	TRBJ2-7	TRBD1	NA	CASSISQGVTYEQYF	TGTGCCAGTAGTATATCACAGGGGGTCACCTACGAGCAGTACTTC
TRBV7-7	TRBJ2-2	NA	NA	CASSPSQGNTGELFF	TGTGCTAGCAGCCCTAGTCAGGGAAACACCGGGGAGCTGTTTTTT
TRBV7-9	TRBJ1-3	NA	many	CASSLGLPGRNTIYF	TGTGCCAGCAGCTTAGGTTTGCCAGGGAGAAACACCATATATTTT
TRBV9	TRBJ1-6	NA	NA	CASSSYKGSLHF	TGTGCCAGCAGCTCCTATAAGGGTTCCCTCCACTTT
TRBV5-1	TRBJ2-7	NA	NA	CASTSSHGSGDEQYF	TGCGCCAGCACATCCTCCCATGGTTCCGGGGACGAGCAGTACTTC
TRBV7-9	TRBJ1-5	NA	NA	CASSPGDLAQHF	TGTGCCAGCAGCCCCGGGGACCTCGCCCAGCATTTT
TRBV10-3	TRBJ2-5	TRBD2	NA	CAVGLEGETQHF	TGTGCCGTAGGACTAGAGGGTGAGACCCAGCACTTC
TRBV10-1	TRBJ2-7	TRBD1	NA	CARGTGVGEQYF	TGCGCCAGGGGAACAGGGGTTGGGGAGCAGTACTTC
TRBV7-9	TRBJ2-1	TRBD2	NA	CASSVGGGGRNEQFF	TGTGCCAGCAGCGTAGGAGGCGGGGGGAGAAATGAGCAGTTCTTC
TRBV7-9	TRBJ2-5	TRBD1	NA	CASSLEGTGGIETQYF	TGTGCCAGCAGCTTAGAGGGGACAGGGGGCATTGAGACCCAGTACTTC
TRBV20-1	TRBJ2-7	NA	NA	CSARDRRGTYEQYF	TGCAGTGCTAGAGATAGACGGGGCACCTACGAGCAGTACTTC
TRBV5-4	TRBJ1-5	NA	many	CASSPGPGDRNQPQHF	TGTGCCAGCAGCCCGGGTCCTGGGGATCGCAATCAGCCCCAGCATTTT
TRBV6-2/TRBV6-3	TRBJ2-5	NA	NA	CASSYKENGPRTQYF	TGTGCCAGCAGTTACAAGGAGAATGGCCCGCGGACCCAGTACTTC
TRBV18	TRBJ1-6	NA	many	CASSPDINSPLHF	TGTGCCAGCTCACCAGATATTAATTCACCCCTCCACTTT
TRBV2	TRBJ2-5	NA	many	CASRPAISQETQYF	TGTGCCAGCAGGCCAGCAATAAGCCAAGAGACCCAGTACTTC
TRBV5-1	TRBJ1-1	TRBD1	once	CASSLGVTGRDTEAFF	TGCGCCAGCAGCTTGGGGGTGACAGGGAGGGACACTGAAGCTTTCTTT
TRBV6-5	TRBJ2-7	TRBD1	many	CASRYSDRAEQYF	TGTGCCAGCAGGTACTCGGACAGGGCGGAACAGTACTTC
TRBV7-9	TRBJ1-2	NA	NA	CACRGGTESGYTF	TGTGCTTGCCGGGGTGGAACTGAATCAGGCTACACCTTC
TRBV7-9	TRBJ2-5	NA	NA	CASSPDTNQPQYF	TGTGCCAGCAGCCCGGACACCAATCAGCCCCAGTACTTC
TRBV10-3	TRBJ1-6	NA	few	CAISESSGNSPLHF	TGTGCCATCAGTGAGTCCAGTGGGAATTCACCCCTCCACTTT
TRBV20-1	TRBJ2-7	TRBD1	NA	CSADRGEQYF	TGCAGTGCTGACAGGGGCGAGCAGTACTTC
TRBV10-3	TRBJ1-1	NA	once	CAIRGTGNMNTEAFF	TGTGCCATCAGAGGGACCGGAAACATGAACACTGAAGCTTTCTTT
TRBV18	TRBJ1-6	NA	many	CASSPLQVTPDSPLHF	TGTGCCAGCTCACCACTACAGGTTACCCCGGATTCACCCCTCCACTTT
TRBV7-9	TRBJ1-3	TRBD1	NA	CASSHRQGAGNTIYF	TGTGCCAGCAGTCATCGACAGGGGGCTGGAAACACCATATATTTT
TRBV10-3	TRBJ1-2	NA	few	CAIRLGPENYGYTF	TGTGCCATCAGGTTGGGCCCAGAAAACTATGGCTACACCTTC
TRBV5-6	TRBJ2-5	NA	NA	CASSLLSGPETQYF	TGCGCCAGCAGTCTTTTATCCGGGCCGGAGACCCAGTACTTC
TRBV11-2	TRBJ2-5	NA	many	CASSLNQETQYF	TGTGCCAGCAGCTTAAACCAAGAGACCCAGTACTTC
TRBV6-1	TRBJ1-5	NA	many	CASSFRDSNQPQHF	TGTGCCAGCAGTTTCCGGGACAGCAATCAGCCCCAGCATTTT
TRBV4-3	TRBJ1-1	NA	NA	CASSQDRAVQNTEAFF	TGCGCCAGCAGCCAAGATCGGGCAGTACAGAACACTGAAGCTTTCTTT
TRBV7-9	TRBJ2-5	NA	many	CASSPPGQGRETQYF	TGTGCCAGCAGCCCCCCTGGGCAGGGAAGAGAGACCCAGTACTTC